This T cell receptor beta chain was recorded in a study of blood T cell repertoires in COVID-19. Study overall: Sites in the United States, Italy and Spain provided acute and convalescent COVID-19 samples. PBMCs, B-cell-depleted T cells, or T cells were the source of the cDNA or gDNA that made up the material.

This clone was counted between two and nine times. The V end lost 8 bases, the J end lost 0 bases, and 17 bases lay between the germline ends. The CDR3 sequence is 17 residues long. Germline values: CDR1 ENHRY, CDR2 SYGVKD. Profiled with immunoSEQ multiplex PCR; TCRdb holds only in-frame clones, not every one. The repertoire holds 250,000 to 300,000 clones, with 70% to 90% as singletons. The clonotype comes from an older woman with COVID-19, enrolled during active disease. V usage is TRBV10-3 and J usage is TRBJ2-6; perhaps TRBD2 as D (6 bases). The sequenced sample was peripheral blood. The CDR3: CAIWRGASPSGANVLTF. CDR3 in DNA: TGTGCCATCTGGAGGGGAGCATCCCCCTCTGGGGCCAACGTCCTGACTTTC.